The 10 T cell receptor beta chains presented below share a single source sample, sequenced in a study of blood T cell repertoires in COVID-19. Sequenced by immunoSEQ multiplex PCR; TCRdb stores in-frame clones only, minus some. This table has 150,000 to 200,000 clones, around 76% appearing once. Material for sequencing was PBMCs or T cells enriched from blood (not recorded which). The receptors come from a woman between 50 and 59 years old with acute COVID-19.

The gene calls are TRBV5-4 and TRBJ1-4; no firm D call. CDR1 and CDR2 from the germline V gene are SGHNT and YYREEE (reference sequence). CDR3 size: 15 residues. The V and J ends lost 3 bases and 6 bases respectively, with 15 bases between them. The CDR3 protein is CASSSQMGRDEKLFF. CDR3 nucleotides: TGTGCCAGCAGCTCCCAGATGGGGAGGGATGAAAAACTGTTTTTT.

CDR3: CASSTRGPTGIGYTF. The CDR3 DNA reads TGTGCCAGCAGCACGAGAGGCCCAACAGGGATTGGCTACACCTTC. The chain couples TRBV11-2 to TRBJ1-2; D perhaps matches TRBD1 (6 bases). Germline V lookup: CDR1 SGHAT, CDR2 FQNNGV. CDR3 length equals 15 residues. The V end lost 5 bases, the J end lost 7 bases, and 20 bases lay between the germline ends.

V gene TRBV28 combines with J gene TRBJ1-5; TRBD1 matches 7 bases. Trimming took 6 bases from V and 1 from J; bases not matched to a gene: 6. Looked up from germline, CDR1 is MDHEN and CDR2 is SYDVKM. The CDR3 extends over 15 amino acids. This chain's CDR3 is CASRQDRDSNQPQHF. CDR3 DNA: TGTGCCAGCAGACAAGACAGGGACAGCAATCAGCCCCAGCATTTT. The entire variable domain, with the rest obtained from reference TRBV28 and TRBJ1-5, is as follows: DVKVTQSSRYLVKRTGEKVFLECVQDMDHENMFWYRQDPGLGLRLIYFSYDVKMKEKGDIPEGYSVSREKKERFSLILESASTNQTSMYLCASRQDRDSNQPQHFGDGTRLSIL.

This chain links TRBV5-4 with TRBJ1-6, with D possibly being TRBD1 (6 bases). V was shortened by 1 base and J by 4 bases, with 6 bases between the two germline ends. This CDR3 contains 14 residues. From germline, CDR1 is SGHNT and CDR2 YYREEE (reference sequence). This CDR3 reads CASSLTGYNSPLHF. The CDR3 DNA reads TGTGCCAGCAGCTTGACAGGGTATAATTCACCCCTCCACTTT.

The rearrangement uses TRBV7-9 and TRBJ1-1; D is possibly TRBD1 (6 bases). The germline CDR1 and CDR2 sequences are SEHNR and FQNEAQ (reference sequence). The CDR3 sequence is 12 residues long. Trimming pared 5 bases from V and 7 bases from J, leaving 11 bases between. This chain's CDR3 is CASSQQGYEAFF. The CDR3, as DNA: TGTGCCAGCAGCCAACAGGGTTATGAAGCTTTCTTT.

This chain uses TRBV9 with TRBJ1-2; unclear D gene. Trimming shortened V by 0 bases and J by 4 bases, and 13 bases separated the two germline ends. The germline CDR1 and CDR2 sequences are SGDLS and YYNGEE. The CDR3 covers 15 residues. The CDR3 loop is CASSVGSGSTYGYTF. CDR3 nucleotides: TGTGCCAGCAGCGTAGGTTCAGGTTCCACCTATGGCTACACCTTC. The full variable domain, its missing parts supplied by reference TRBV9 and TRBJ1-2, is DSGVTQTPKHLITATGQRVTLRCSPRSGDLSVYWYQQSLDQGLQFLIQYYNGEERAKGNILERFSAQQFPDLHSELNLSSLELGDSALYFCASSVGSGSTYGYTFGSGTRLTVV.

The V and J genes are TRBV27 and TRBJ1-2; TRBD1 matches at 8 bases. This CDR3 region has 13 residues. V lost 5 bases to trimming and J lost 6 bases; unmatched junction nucleotides: 5. CDR1 MNHEY and CDR2 SMNVEV come from the germline V gene (reference sequence). DNA of the CDR3: TGTGCCAGCAGTACTTGGACAGGGAATGGCTACACCTTC. Translation: CASSTWTGNGYTF.

The rearrangement links TRBV5-1 to TRBJ2-1; TRBD1 matches at 7 bases. Trimming took 3 bases from V and 8 from J; bases not matched to a gene: 2. CDR1 and CDR2 from the germline V gene are SGHRS and YFSETQ. The CDR3 consists of 12 residues. Written as DNA, the CDR3 is TGCGCCAGCAGCTCACAGGGGTATGAGCAGTTCTTC. It specifies CASSSQGYEQFF.

The chain uses TRBV10-1 and TRBJ1-2, with a possible D match to TRBD1 (6 bases). The CDR3 runs to 13 residues. The V and J ends lost 2 bases and 8 bases respectively, with 12 bases between them. The germline CDR1 and CDR2 sequences are WNHNN and SYGVQD (reference sequence). CDR3 DNA sequence: TGCGCCAGCAGTGAGCGGGGGGCGAACGGCTACACCTTC. Its translation is CASSERGANGYTF.

Details on this clone: This specimen includes other DNA sequences encoding the same CDR3. This chain connects TRBV15 to TRBJ1-2; 8 nucleotides match TRBD1. The CDR3 extends over 14 amino acids. V trimming: 0 bases; J trimming: 5 bases; junction bases outside the gene matches: 2. Germline loops: CDR1 LNHNV, CDR2 YYDKDF (reference sequence). This CDR3 is CATSRDRTGYGYTF. The CDR3 DNA sequence: TGTGCCACCAGCAGAGATCGGACAGGGTATGGCTACACCTTC.